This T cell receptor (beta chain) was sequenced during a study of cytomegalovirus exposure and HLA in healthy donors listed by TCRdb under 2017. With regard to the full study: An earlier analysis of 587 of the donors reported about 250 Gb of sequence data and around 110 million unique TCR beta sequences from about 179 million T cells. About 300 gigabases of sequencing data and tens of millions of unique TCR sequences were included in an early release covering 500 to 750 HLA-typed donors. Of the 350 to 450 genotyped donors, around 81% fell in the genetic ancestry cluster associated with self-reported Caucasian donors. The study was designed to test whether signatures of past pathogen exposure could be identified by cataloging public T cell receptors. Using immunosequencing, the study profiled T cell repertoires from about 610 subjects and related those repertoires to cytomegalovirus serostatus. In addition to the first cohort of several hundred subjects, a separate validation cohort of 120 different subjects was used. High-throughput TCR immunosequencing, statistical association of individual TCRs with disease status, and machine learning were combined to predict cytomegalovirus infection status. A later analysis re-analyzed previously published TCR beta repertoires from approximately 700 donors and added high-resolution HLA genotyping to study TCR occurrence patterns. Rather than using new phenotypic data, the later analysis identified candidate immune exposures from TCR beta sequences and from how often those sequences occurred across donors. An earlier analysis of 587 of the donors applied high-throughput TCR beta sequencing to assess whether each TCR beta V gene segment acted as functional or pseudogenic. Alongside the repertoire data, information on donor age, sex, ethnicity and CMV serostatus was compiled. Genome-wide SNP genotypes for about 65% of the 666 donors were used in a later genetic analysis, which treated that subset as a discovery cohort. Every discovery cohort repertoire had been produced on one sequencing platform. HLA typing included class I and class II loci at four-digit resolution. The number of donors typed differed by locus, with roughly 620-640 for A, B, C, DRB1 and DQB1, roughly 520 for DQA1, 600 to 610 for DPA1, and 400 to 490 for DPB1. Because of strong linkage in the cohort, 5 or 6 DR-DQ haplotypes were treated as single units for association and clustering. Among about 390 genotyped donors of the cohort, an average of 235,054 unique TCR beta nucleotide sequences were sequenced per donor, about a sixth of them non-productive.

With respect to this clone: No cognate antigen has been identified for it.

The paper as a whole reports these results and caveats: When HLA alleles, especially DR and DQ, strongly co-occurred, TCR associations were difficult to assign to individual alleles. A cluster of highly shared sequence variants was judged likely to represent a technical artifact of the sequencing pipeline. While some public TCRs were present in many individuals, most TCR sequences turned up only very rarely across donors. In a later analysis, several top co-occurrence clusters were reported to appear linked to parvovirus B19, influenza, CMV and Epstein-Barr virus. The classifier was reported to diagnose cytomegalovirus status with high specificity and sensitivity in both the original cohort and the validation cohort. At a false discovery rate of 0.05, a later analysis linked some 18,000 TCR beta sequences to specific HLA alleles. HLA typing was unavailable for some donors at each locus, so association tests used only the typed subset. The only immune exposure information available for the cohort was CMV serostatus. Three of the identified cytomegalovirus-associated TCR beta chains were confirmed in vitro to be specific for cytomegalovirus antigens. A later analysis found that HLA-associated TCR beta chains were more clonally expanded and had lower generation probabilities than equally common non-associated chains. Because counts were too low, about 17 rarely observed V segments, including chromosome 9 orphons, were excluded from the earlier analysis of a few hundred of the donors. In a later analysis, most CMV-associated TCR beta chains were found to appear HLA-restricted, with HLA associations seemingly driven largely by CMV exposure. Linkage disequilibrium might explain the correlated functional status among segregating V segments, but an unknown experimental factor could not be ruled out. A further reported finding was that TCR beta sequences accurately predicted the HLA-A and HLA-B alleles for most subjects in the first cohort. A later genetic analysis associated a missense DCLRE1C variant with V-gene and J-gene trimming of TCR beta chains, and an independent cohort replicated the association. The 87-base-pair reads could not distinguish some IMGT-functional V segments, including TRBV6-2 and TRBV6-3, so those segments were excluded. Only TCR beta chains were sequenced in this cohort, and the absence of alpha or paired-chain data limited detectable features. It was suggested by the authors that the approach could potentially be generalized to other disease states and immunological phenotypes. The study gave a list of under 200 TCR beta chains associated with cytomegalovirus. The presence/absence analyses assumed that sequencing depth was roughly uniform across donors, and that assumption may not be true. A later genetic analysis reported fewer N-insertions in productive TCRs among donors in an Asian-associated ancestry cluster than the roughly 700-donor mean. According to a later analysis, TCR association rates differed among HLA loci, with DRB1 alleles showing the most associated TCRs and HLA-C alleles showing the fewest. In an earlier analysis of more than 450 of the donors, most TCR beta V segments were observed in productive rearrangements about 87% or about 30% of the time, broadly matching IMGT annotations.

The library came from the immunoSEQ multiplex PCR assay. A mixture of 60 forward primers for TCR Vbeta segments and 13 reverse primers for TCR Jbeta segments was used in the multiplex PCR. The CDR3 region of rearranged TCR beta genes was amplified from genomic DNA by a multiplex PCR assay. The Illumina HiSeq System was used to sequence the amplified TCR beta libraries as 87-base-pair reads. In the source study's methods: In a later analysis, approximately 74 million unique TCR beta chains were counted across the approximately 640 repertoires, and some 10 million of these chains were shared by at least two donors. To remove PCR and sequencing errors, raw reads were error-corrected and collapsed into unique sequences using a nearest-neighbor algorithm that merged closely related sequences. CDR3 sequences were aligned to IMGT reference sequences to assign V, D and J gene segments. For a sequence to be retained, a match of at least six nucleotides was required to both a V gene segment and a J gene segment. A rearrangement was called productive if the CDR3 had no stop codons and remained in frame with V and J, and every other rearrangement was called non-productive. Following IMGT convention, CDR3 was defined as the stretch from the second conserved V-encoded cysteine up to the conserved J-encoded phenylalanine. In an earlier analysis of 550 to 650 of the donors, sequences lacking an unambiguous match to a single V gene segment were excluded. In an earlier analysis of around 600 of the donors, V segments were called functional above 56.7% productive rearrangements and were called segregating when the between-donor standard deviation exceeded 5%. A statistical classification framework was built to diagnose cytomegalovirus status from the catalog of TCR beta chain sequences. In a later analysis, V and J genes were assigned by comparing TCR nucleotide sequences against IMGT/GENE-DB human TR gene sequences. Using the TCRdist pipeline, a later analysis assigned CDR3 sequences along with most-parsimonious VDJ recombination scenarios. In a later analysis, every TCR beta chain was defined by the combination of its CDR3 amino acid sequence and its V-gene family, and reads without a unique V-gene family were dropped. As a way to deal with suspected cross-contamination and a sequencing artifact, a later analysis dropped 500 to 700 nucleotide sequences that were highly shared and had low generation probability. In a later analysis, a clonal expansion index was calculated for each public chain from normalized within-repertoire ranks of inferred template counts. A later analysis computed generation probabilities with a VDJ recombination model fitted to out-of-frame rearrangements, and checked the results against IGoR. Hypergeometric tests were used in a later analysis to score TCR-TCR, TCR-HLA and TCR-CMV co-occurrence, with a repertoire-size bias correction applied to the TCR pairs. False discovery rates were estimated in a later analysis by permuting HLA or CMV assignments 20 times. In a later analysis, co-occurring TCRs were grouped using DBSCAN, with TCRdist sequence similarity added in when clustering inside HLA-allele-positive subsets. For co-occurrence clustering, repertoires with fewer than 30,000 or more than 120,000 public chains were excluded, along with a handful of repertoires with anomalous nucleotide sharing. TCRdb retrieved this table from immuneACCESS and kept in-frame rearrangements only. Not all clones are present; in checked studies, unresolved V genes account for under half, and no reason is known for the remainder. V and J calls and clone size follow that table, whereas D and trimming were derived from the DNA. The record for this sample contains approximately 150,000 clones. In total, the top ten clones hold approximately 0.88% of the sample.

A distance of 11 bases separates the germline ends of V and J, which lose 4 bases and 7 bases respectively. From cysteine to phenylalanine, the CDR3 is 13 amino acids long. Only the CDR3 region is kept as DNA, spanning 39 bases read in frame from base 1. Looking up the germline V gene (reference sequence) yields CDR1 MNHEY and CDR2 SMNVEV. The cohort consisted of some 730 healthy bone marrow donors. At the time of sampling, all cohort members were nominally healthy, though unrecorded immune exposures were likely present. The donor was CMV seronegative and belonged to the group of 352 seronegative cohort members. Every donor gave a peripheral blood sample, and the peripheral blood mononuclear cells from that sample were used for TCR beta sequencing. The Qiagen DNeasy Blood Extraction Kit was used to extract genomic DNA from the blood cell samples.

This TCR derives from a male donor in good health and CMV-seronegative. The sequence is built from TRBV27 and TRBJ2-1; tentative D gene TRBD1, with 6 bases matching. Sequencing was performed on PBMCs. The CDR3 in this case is CASSSQGRNEQFF. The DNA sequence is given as TGTGCCAGCAGTTCCCAGGGGCGGAATGAGCAGTTCTTC.